What follows describes a single T cell receptor (beta chain). Its antigen target is currently unknown. There are no base qualities to consult, and no much larger clone falls within one base. This specimen belongs to a study of blood T cell repertoires in COVID-19 (dated by TCRdb to about 2020). As for the study more broadly: The collaborator samples originated in the United States, Italy and Spain and spanned the acute and convalescent phases of COVID-19. The dataset comprised deeply sampled blood TCRbeta repertoires from subjects exposed to, actively infected with, or recovered from COVID-19. The repertoires were made available in a free public database intended to serve as a resource for research on the immune response to SARS-CoV-2. The prospective study material was composed of cDNA or gDNA derived from T cells, B-cell-depleted T cells, or PBMCs. The samples were drawn from the first 160 participants of the ongoing ImmuneRACE study and from 1,254 subjects provided by 6 global collaborators. Where HLA class I and class II types were available, the types were taken from metadata supplied by the sample provider, not from assay-based typing. A de-identified subject ID, COVID-19 status, age in years and sex were almost always included in the sample metadata. Results and caveats for the whole study, not just this receptor: The amount of clinical and demographic metadata varied by source and participant and was provided uncurated.

Samples from volunteer blood donors who had recovered from COVID-19 were contributed by a second Seattle source. Each collaborating institution followed its own protocols to collect whole blood in K2EDTA tubes. For TCRbeta analysis, collaborator samples were shipped as frozen whole blood, as isolated PBMCs, or as DNA extracted from either sample type. TCRbeta CDR3 regions were amplified from genomic DNA using the immunoSEQ Assay, a bias-controlled multiplex PCR. Per the authors' processing: The number of nucleated cells in each sample was estimated from the amplification of reference gene primers within the assay. To quantify the absolute abundance of each unique TCRbeta CDR3 rearrangement, sequence reads were collapsed and filtered. Productive Simpson clonality was computed per sample as the square root of Simpson's diversity index over productive rearrangements. TCRdb limited this immuneACCESS table to in-frame rearrangements with V and J called. A share of clones is missing; checked studies link under half to unresolved V genes, and the rest is unexplained. The DNA gave D and trimming, while V, J and clone size come from that table. The sample table records more than 150,000 clones; under 85% of these occur just once. Jointly, the top ten make up 10% to 15% of the sample.

V loses 2 bases, J loses 5 bases, and the germline ends lie 6 bases apart. From the germline V gene, CDR1 is MDHEN and CDR2 is SYDVKM. Including cysteine and phenylalanine, the CDR3 has 12 amino acids. Here the CDR3 DNA is all that survives: 36 bases in frame from base 1. Sequencing was carried out using peripheral blood. The sequence links TRBV28 to TRBJ1-2, with the D gene call left open. This TCR was sampled from a man aged 70-80 years who had recovered from COVID-19. The sequence in DNA is TGTGCCAGCAGTTTAGCCGGGTATGGCTACACCTTC. The encoded protein is CASSLAGYGYTF.